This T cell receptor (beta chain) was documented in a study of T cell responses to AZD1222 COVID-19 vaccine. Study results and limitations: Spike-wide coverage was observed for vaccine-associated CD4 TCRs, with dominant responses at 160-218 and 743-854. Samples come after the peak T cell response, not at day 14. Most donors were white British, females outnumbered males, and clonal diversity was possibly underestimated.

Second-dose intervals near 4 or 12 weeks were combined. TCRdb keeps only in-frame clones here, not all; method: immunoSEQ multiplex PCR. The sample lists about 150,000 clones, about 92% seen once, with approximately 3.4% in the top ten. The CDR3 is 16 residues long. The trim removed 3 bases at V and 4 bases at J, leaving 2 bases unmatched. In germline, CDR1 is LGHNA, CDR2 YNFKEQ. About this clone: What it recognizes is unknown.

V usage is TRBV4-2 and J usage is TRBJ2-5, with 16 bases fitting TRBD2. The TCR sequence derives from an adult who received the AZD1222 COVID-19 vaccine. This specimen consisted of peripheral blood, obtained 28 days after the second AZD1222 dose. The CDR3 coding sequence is TGTGCCAGCAGCCAGGGACTAGCGGGAGGGGGAGAGACCCAGTACTTC. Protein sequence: CASSQGLAGGGETQYF.